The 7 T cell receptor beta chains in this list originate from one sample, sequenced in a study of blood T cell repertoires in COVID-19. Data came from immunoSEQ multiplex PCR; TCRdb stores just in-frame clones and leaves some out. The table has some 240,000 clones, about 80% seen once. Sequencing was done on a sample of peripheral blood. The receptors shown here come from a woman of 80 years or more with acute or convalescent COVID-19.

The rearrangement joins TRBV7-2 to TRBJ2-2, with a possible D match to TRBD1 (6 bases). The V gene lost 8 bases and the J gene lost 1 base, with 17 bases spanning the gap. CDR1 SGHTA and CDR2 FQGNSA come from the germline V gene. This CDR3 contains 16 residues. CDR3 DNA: TGTGCCAGCCAGCGTAACGCAGGGGTGAACACCGGGGAGCTGTTTTTT. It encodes CASQRNAGVNTGELFF.

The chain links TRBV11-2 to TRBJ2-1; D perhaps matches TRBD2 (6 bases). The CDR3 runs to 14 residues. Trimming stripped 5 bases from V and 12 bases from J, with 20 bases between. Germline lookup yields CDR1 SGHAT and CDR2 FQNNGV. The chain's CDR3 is CASSPRDPLEGQFF. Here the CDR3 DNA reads TGTGCCAGCAGCCCGCGGGACCCCCTGGAGGGGCAGTTCTTC.

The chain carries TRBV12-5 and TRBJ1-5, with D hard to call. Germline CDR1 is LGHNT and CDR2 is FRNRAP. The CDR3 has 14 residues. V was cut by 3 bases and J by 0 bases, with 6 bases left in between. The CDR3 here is CASGLAGSNQPQHF. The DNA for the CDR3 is TGTGCTAGTGGTTTAGCGGGTAGCAATCAGCCCCAGCATTTT.

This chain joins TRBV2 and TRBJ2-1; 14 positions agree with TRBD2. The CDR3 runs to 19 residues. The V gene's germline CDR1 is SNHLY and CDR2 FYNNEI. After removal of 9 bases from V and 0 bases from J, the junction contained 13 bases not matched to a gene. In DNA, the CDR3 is TGTGCCAGAAGGGGTGGAGGACTAGCGGGGGGCAGCTCCTACAATGAGCAGTTCTTC. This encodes CARRGGGLAGGSSYNEQFF.

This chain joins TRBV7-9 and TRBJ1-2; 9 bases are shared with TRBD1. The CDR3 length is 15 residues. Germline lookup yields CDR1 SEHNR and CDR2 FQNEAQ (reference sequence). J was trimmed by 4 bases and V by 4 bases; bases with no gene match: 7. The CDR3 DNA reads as TGTGCCAGCAGCTCAGACAGGGGGTTCGTCTATGGCTACACCTTC. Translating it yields CASSSDRGFVYGYTF.

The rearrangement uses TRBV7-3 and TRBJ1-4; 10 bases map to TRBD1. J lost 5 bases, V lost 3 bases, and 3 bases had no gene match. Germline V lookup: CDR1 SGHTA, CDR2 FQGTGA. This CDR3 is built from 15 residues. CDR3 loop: CASSLTGGGNEKLFF. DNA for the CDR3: TGTGCCAGCAGCTTGACAGGGGGCGGAAATGAAAAACTGTTTTTT.

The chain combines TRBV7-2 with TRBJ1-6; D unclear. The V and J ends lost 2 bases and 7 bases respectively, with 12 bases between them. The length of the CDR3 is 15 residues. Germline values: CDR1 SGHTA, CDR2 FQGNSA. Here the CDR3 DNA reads TGTGCCAGCAGCTTAAGTCTGGGAGGGAATTCACCCCTCCACTTT. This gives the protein CASSLSLGGNSPLHF.